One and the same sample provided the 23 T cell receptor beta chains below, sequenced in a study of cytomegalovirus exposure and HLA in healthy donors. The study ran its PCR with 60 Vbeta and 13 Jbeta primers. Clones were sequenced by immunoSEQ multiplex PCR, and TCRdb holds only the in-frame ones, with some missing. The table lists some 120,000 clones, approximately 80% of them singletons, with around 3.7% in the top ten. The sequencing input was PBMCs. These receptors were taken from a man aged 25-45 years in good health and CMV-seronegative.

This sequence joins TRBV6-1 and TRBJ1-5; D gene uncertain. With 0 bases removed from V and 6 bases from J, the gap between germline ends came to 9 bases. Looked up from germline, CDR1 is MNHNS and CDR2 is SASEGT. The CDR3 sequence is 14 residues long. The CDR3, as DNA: TGTGCCAGCAGTGAAGCCCTCTCGGGTCAGCCCCAGCATTTT. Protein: CASSEALSGQPQHF.

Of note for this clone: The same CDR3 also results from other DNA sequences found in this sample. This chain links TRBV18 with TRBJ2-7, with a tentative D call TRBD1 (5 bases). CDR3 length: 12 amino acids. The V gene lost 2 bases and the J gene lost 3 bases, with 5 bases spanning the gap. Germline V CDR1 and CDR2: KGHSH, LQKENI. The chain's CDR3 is CASSPRGYEQYF. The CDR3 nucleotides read TGTGCCAGCTCACCAAGGGGCTACGAGCAGTACTTC.

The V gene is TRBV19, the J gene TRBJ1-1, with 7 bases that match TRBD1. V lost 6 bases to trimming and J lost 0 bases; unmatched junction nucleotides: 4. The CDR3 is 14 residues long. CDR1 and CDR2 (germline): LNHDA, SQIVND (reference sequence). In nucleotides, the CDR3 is TGTGCCAGTAGGCAACAGGGGATGAACACTGAAGCTTTCTTT. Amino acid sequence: CASRQQGMNTEAFF. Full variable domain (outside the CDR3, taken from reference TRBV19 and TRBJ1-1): DGGITQSPKYLFRKEGQNVTLSCEQNLNHDAMYWYRQDPGQGLRLIYYSQIVNDFQKGDIAEGYSVSREKKESFPLTVTSAQKNPTAFYLCASRQQGMNTEAFFGQGTRLTVV.

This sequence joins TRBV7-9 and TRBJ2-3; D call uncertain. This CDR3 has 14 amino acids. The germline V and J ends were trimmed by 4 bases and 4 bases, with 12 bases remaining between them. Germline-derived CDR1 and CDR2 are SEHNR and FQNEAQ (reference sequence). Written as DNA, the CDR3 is TGTGCCAGCAGCTCAAAACCCCGGGCAGATACGCAGTATTTT. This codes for CASSSKPRADTQYF.

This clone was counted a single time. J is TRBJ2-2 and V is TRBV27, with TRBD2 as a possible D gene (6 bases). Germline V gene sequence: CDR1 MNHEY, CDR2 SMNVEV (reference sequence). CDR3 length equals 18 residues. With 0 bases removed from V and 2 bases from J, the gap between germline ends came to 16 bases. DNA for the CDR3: TGTGCCAGCAGTTTATCGAGCGTACTAGCCCCAAACACCGGGGAGCTGTTTTTT. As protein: CASSLSSVLAPNTGELFF.

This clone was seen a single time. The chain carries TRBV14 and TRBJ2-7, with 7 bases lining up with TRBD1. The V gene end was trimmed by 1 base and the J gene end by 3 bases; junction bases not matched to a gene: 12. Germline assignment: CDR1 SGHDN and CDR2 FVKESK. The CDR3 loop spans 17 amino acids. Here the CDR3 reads CASSQGVLRQGDYEQYF. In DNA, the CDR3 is TGTGCCAGCAGCCAAGGAGTGTTGAGACAGGGCGACTACGAGCAGTACTTC.

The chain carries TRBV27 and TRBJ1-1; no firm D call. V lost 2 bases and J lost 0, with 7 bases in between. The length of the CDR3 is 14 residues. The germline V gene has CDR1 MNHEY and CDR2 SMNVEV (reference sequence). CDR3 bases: TGTGCCAGCAGTTTACAAGCGATGAACACTGAAGCTTTCTTT. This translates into CASSLQAMNTEAFF.

The CDR3 DNA follows: TGTGCCAGCATCTCCCGGGCAGGGGCGGACTCCTACGAGCAGTACTTC. Translating gives CASISRAGADSYEQYF. The V call is TRBV28, the J call TRBJ2-7; weak D call: TRBD1 (6 bases). Between the trimmed V and J ends, which lost 7 bases and 0 bases, there was a span of 19 bases. Germline V gene sequence: CDR1 MDHEN, CDR2 SYDVKM. The CDR3 runs to 16 residues.

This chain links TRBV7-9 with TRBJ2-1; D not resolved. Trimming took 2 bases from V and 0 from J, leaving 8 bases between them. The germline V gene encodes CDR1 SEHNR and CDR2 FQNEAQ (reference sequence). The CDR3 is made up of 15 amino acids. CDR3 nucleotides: TGTGCCAGCAGCTTAACACCTTTCTCCTACAATGAGCAGTTCTTC. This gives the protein CASSLTPFSYNEQFF.

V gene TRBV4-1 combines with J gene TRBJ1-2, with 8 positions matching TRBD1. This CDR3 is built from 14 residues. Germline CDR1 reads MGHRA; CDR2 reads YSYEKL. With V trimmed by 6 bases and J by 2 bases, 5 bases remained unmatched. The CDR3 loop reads CASRGTGGNYGYTF. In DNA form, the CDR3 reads TGCGCCAGCAGGGGGACAGGAGGGAACTATGGCTACACCTTC.

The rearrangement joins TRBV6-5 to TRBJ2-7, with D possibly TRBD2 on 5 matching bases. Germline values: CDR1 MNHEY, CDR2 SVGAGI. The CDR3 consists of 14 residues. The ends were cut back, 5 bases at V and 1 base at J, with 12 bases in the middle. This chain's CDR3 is CASSRGTASYEQYF. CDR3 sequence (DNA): TGTGCCAGCAGTCGGGGAACAGCTTCCTACGAGCAGTACTTC.

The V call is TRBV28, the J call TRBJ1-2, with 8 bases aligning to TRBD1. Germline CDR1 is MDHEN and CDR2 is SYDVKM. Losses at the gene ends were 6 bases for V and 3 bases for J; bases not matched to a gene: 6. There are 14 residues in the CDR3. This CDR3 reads CASRPTGEDYGYTF. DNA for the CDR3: TGTGCCAGCAGGCCGACAGGGGAAGACTATGGCTACACCTTC.

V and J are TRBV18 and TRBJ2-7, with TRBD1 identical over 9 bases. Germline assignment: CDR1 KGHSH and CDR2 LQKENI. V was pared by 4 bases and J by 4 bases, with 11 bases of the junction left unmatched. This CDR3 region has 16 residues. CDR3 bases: TGTGCCAGCTCACTAGCCCGGGACAGGGTATCTTACGAGCAGTACTTC. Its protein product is CASSLARDRVSYEQYF.

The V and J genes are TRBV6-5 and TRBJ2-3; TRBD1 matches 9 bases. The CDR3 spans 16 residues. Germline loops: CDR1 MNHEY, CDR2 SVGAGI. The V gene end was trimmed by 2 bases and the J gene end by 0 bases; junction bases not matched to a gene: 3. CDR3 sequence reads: CASSYRTGASTDTQYF. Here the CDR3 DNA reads TGTGCCAGCAGTTACCGGACAGGGGCTAGCACAGATACGCAGTATTTT.

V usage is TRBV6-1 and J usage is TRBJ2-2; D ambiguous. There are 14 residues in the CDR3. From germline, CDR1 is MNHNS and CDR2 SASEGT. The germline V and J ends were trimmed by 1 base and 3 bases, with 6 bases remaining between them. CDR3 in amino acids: CASSEVRDTGELFF. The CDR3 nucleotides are TGTGCCAGCAGTGAAGTACGGGACACCGGGGAGCTGTTTTTT.

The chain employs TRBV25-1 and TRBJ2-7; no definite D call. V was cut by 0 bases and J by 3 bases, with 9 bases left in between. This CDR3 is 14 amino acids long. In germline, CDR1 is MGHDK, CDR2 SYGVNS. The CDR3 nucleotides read TGTGCCAGCAGTGAATATTTTGGCGGCTACGAGCAGTACTTC. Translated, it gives CASSEYFGGYEQYF.

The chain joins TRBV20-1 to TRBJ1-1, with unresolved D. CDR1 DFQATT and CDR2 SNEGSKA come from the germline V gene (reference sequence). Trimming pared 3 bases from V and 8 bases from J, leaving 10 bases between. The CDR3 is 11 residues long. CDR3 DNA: TGCAGTGCTAGGGCCCGGGGAGAAGCTTTCTTT. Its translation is CSARARGEAFF.

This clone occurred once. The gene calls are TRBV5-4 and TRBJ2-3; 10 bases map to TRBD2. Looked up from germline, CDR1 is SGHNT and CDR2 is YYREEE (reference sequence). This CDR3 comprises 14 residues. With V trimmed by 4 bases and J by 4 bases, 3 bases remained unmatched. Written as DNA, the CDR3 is TGTGCCAGCAGCCCAGCGGGGGGGCCAGATACGCAGTATTTT. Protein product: CASSPAGGPDTQYF.

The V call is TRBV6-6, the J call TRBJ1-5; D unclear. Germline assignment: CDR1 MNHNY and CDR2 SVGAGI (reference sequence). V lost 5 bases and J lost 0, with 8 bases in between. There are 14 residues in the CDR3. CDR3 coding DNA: TGTGCCAGCAGTCCCCAGAATAGCAATCAGCCCCAGCATTTT. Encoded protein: CASSPQNSNQPQHF.

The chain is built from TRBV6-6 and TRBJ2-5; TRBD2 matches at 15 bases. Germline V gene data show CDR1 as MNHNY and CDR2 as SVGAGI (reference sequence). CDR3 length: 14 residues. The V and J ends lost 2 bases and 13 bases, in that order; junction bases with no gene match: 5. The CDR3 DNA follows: TGTGCCAGCAGTTACGGACTAGCGGGGGGGAATGGGTACTTC. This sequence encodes CASSYGLAGGNGYF.

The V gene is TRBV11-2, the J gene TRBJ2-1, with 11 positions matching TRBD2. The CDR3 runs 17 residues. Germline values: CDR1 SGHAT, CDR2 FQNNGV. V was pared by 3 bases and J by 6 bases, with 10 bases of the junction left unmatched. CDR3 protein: CASSLYSGRALGNEQFF. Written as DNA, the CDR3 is TGTGCCAGCAGCTTGTATAGCGGGAGGGCCCTGGGCAATGAGCAGTTCTTC.

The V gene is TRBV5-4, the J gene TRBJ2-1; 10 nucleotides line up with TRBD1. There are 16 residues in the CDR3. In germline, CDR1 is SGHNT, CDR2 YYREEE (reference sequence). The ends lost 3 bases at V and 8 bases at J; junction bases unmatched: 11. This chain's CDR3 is CASSSTGTGEVHEQFF. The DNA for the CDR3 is TGTGCCAGCAGCTCTACAGGGACAGGGGAGGTCCATGAGCAGTTCTTC.

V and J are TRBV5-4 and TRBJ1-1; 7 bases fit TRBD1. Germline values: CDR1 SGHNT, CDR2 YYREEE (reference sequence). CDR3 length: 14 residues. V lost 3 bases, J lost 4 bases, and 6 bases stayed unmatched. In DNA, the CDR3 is TGTGCCAGCAGCTCCCGGGACAGCCTCACTGAAGCTTTCTTT. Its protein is CASSSRDSLTEAFF.